These 13 T cell receptor beta chains originate from one sample sequenced in a study of T cell clonality in common variable immunodeficiency. The method was immunoSEQ multiplex PCR; TCRdb's version includes in-frame clones alone and lacks a portion of them. The sample has around 39,000 clones, none seen only once; the top ten hold 0.75% to 1%. Sequenced: peripheral blood mononuclear cells. These receptors came from a person between 18 and 75 years old in good health.

By share of the sample, this clone is medium-sized (0.01 to 0.1%). The read finishes 3 residues shy of the CDR3 end, and the germline J gene is used to complete it. This chain links TRBV15 with TRBJ2-2, with TRBD1 matching over 12 bases. The CDR3 runs 16 residues. Germline V gene sequence: CDR1 LNHNV, CDR2 YYDKDF (reference sequence). The V and J ends lost 6 bases and 7 bases, in that order; junction bases with no gene match: 9. The CDR3 DNA, read in part, is TGTGCCACCAGTCTCCCGGGACAGGGGGCCGTCGGGGAG. This encodes CATSLPGQGAVGE. The CDR3 in its entirety is CATSLPGQGAVGELFF.

This clone was picked up many times. The junction differs from germline at one of its ends, possibly a read error. The read gets to within 3 residues of the CDR3 end, and the germline J gene fills in the rest. The rearrangement joins TRBV4-2 to TRBJ1-1; 8 bases agree with TRBD1. Germline values: CDR1 LGHNA, CDR2 YNFKEQ. This CDR3 spans 15 amino acids. CDR3 bases read: TGCGCCAGCAGCCAACCTCGACAGGGGTTCACTGAA. Translating it yields CASSQPRQGFTE. The full CDR3 protein reads CASSQPRQGFTEAFF.

Concerning this clone itself: The CDR3 extends 3 residues past the end of the read, so its final part is completed from the germline J gene. The chain couples TRBV5-3 to TRBJ2-1, with 10 bases identical to TRBD1. TRBV5-3 is an ORF, and what it does is uncertain. The CDR3 runs to 16 residues. The V segment lost 4 bases and the J segment 6 bases; nucleotides outside the gene matches: 10. The CDR3: CARSKDRDRGINEQFF. The CDR3 bases that were read are TGTGCCAGAAGCAAGGACCGGGACAGGGGAATCAATGAG.

This clone was recorded many times. The CDR3 extends 3 residues past the end of the read, so its final part is completed from the germline J gene. The rearrangement links TRBV7-9 to TRBJ1-2; 9 bases are a match to TRBD1. Germline CDR1 and CDR2: SEHNR and FQNEAQ (reference sequence). With V trimmed by 1 base and J by 7 bases, 4 bases remained unmatched. CDR3 length: 14 residues. CDR3 protein: CASSLGGTGFGYTF. CDR3 DNA, as far as it was read: TGTGCCAGCAGCTTAGGAGGGACAGGGTTTGGC.

This clone was seen repeatedly, ten times or more. The read stops 3 residues short of the end of the CDR3; the missing end is completed from the germline J gene. The chain carries TRBV6-2 or TRBV6-3 and TRBJ1-6; TRBD1 agrees at 7 bases. CDR1 MNHEY and CDR2 SVGEGT come from the germline V gene. V dropped 6 bases and J dropped 0; count of bases not matched to a gene: 5. The length of the CDR3 is 16 residues. The part of the CDR3 DNA that was read is TGTGCCAGCAGCTGGACAGGAAGCTCCTATAATTCACCC. It encodes CASSWTGSSYNSP. In full, the CDR3 reads CASSWTGSSYNSPLHF.

Of note for this clone: Sequencing ends 3 residues short of the CDR3 end; the germline J gene provides the rest. V gene TRBV5-8 combines with J gene TRBJ1-1; 8 bases match TRBD1. The germline CDR1 and CDR2 sequences are SGHTS and YDEGEE. The V and J ends lost 2 bases and 5 bases, in that order; junction bases with no gene match: 8. The CDR3 is 15 residues long. Incomplete CDR3 DNA: TGTGCCAGCAGCTTATCCGGGACAGGAGGGACTGAA. Its protein is CASSLSGTGGTE. The CDR3 in full is CASSLSGTGGTEAFF.

This clone was found many times. The read ends 3 residues before the CDR3 terminus; that terminus is restored from the germline J gene. V gene TRBV6-2 or TRBV6-3 combines with J gene TRBJ2-7; 9 bases are shared with TRBD1. The length of the CDR3 is 16 residues. The germline CDR1 and CDR2 sequences are MNHEY and SVGEGT. V shed 5 bases and J 1 base; nucleotides not matched to a gene: 9. The CDR3 here is CASSDPPGQGSYEQYF. Incomplete CDR3 DNA: TGTGCCAGCAGTGACCCTCCGGGACAGGGTTCCTACGAG.

This clone showed up many times. Read coverage stops 3 residues before the CDR3 terminus; the germline J gene supplies the remainder. The V gene is TRBV20-1, the J gene TRBJ1-1; 7 bases are a match to TRBD1. The germline gives CDR1 DFQATT, CDR2 SNEGSKA (reference sequence). The CDR3 contains 17 residues. With 0 bases clipped from V and 0 bases from J, the junction kept 10 bases outside the gene matches. CDR3 in amino acids: CSARDPGRGSVNTEAFF. The sequenced CDR3 bases are TGCAGTGCTAGAGATCCGGGCAGGGGGTCAGTGAACACTGAA.

This clone was observed at least ten times. The read is 3 residues too short to cover the CDR3 end, so that end is filled in from the germline J gene. The chain couples TRBV10-1 to TRBJ2-1; TRBD1 matches at 10 bases. Germline trimming cut 3 bases from V and 8 bases from J; bases unmatched to any gene: 7. Germline loops: CDR1 WNHNN, CDR2 SYGVQD (reference sequence). This CDR3 is built from 15 residues. The CDR3: CASSESGTGVDEQFF. Partial CDR3 DNA: TGCGCCAGCAGTGAAAGCGGGACAGGGGTCGATGAG.

In this sample, this clone turned up many times. Sequencing ends 3 residues short of the CDR3 end; the germline J gene provides the rest. This chain connects TRBV5-3 to TRBJ2-1; a possible D gene is TRBD1 (6 bases). TRBV5-3 is placed among ORFs of uncertain function. V lost 3 bases and J lost 6, with 25 bases in between. The CDR3 consists of 18 residues. Incomplete CDR3 DNA: TGTGCCAGAAGCTCGTGGACAGCTACTCACGAAAACGGCAATGAG. This translates into CARSSWTATHENGNE. The whole CDR3 reads CARSSWTATHENGNEQFF.

This clone was recorded many times. The observed sequence ends 3 residues before the CDR3 terminus, with the missing tail filled in from the germline J gene. V usage is TRBV6-2 or TRBV6-3 and J usage is TRBJ2-1; D unclear. The CDR3 is 14 residues long. Germline V gene data show CDR1 as MNHEY and CDR2 as SVGEGT. Trimming removed 10 bases at V and 0 bases at J, with 13 bases between. Partial CDR3 DNA: TGTGCCACCCAACGAGGTAACTCCTACAATGAG. This encodes CATQRGNSYNE. The whole CDR3 is CATQRGNSYNEQFF.

This clone has a count of ten or more. The CDR3 loop reads CASSTRQITDTQYF. The sequenced part of the CDR3 DNA is TGTGCCAGCAGCACCCGACAGATCACAGATACG. The rearrangement links TRBV7-2 to TRBJ2-3, with D perhaps TRBD1 (5 bases). The CDR3 end is not reached by the read, which stops 3 residues before it; the germline J gene fills it in. Germline CDR1 and CDR2: SGHTA and FQGNSA. V was trimmed by 5 bases and J by 2 bases, leaving 11 bases between them. The CDR3 is 14 residues long.

In its sample, this clone was seen many times. At one of its ends the junction is not consistent with the germline gene, which may arise from a read error. The read terminates 3 residues ahead of where the CDR3 ends, so the germline J gene completes it. This chain links TRBV7-1 with TRBJ2-2; 12 nucleotides align to TRBD2. TRBV7-1 carries the ORF label, with uncertain function. The CDR3 extends over 20 amino acids. Incomplete CDR3 DNA: TGTGCCAGCAGCCCAGCCGTCCCTAGCGGGAGGGTCGGGAACACCGGGGAG. Its translation is CASSPAVPSGRVGNTGE. The whole CDR3 sequence is CASSPAVPSGRVGNTGELFF.